The rows below give T cell receptor beta chains drawn from one sample of a study of blood T cells in healthy people across ages. TCRdb redid the calling of the 5' RACE reads with MiXCR, one entry per CDR3 protein. The top ten clones hold around 13% of a sample with around 990,000 distinct CDR3 sequences, 35% to 45% of them seen once. The sample comprised blood. These receptors were collected from a man aged 18 to 30 in good health. CDR3s include the opening cysteine and the closing phenylalanine or tryptophan. The D gene is left open where the match is weak. Where a row states a size, it is once, few, many or the class of an expanded clone; other rows omit it.

J: TRBJ2-1; D: .; V: TRBV27; length: 14; size: few; DNA: TGTGCCAGCAGTTTCGGACTGGACTACAATGAGCAGTTCTTC; CDR3: CASSFGLDYNEQFF
J: TRBJ2-3; D: TRBD2; V: TRBV30; length: 12; size: .; DNA: TGTGCCTGGACCCCGTGGGGGGGTACGCAGTATTTT; CDR3: CAWTPWGGTQYF
J: TRBJ2-3; D: TRBD2; V: TRBV5-1; length: 17; size: .; DNA: TGCGCCAGCAGCTGGACAGGACTAGCGGGGGAGACAGATACGCAGTATTTT; CDR3: CASSWTGLAGETDTQYF
J: TRBJ2-5; D: .; V: TRBV6-5; length: 15; size: .; DNA: TGTGCCAGCAGACCACCGGGACGACCTCAAGAGACCCAGTACTTC; CDR3: CASRPPGRPQETQYF
J: TRBJ2-7; D: .; V: TRBV2; length: 13; size: .; DNA: TGTGCCAGCAGTGAGGACAGATCCTACGAGCAGTACTTC; CDR3: CASSEDRSYEQYF
J: TRBJ2-2; D: TRBD2; V: TRBV27; length: 14; size: few; DNA: TGTGCCACCTCCAGCGGGGGCTACACCGGGGAGCTGTTTTTT; CDR3: CATSSGGYTGELFF
J: TRBJ2-3; D: TRBD2; V: TRBV6-5; length: 16; size: few; DNA: TGTGCCAGCAGCTCCGGGACGGGGGGTGTCACAGATACGCAGTATTTT; CDR3: CASSSGTGGVTDTQYF
J: TRBJ1-2; D: .; V: TRBV7-9; length: 13; size: .; DNA: TGTGCCAGCAGCTTCGGCAGGGAGGATGGCTACACCTTC; CDR3: CASSFGREDGYTF
J: TRBJ2-5; D: .; V: TRBV3-1; length: 15; size: few; DNA: TGTGCCAGCAGCCAGACAGCTATGTACCAAGAGACCCAGTACTTC; CDR3: CASSQTAMYQETQYF
J: TRBJ2-3; D: .; V: TRBV12-3/TRBV12-4; length: 16; size: few; DNA: TGTGCCAGCAGTTTAAGGGGACGGGAGTCTGCAGATACGCAGTATTTT; CDR3: CASSLRGRESADTQYF
J: TRBJ1-1; D: TRBD1; V: TRBV10-3; length: 11; size: .; DNA: TGTGCCGCTTTACAGGGGACTGAAGCTTTCTTT; CDR3: CAALQGTEAFF
J: TRBJ2-3; D: .; V: TRBV7-6; length: 15; size: many; DNA: TGTGCCAGCAGCTTAGTGCAGGGATCCACAGATACGCAGTATTTT; CDR3: CASSLVQGSTDTQYF
J: TRBJ2-5; D: .; V: TRBV28; length: 15; size: .; DNA: TGTGCCAGCAGTTTGTTCGCGGGATCCCTTCGGACCCAGTACTTC; CDR3: CASSLFAGSLRTQYF
J: TRBJ1-4; D: .; V: TRBV27; length: 17; size: .; DNA: TGTGCCAGCAGTTTGACACGAAGGGGGATAACTAATGAAAAACTGTTTTTT; CDR3: CASSLTRRGITNEKLFF
J: TRBJ2-7; D: .; V: TRBV3-1; length: 15; size: .; DNA: TGTGCCAGCAGCCAATCAACAGGAAGCTCCTACGAGCAGTACTTC; CDR3: CASSQSTGSSYEQYF
J: TRBJ1-4; D: .; V: TRBV12-3/TRBV12-4; length: 15; size: many; DNA: TGTGCCAGCAGTTTAAGTTTCAGTACTAATGAAAAACTGTTTTTT; CDR3: CASSLSFSTNEKLFF
J: TRBJ1-5; D: .; V: TRBV30; length: 12; size: .; DNA: TGTGCCTGGGGGAACTCCAATCAGCCCCAGCATTTT; CDR3: CAWGNSNQPQHF
J: TRBJ1-2; D: TRBD1; V: TRBV12-3/TRBV12-4; length: 16; size: .; DNA: TGTGCCAGCAGTTTAACTCTCCCGGGACAGGACTATGGCTACACCTTC; CDR3: CASSLTLPGQDYGYTF
J: TRBJ2-2; D: TRBD1; V: TRBV7-3; length: 15; size: .; DNA: TGTGCCAGCAGCCTCTCCAGGGGGTCTAACGGGGAGCTGTTTTTT; CDR3: CASSLSRGSNGELFF
J: TRBJ2-3; D: TRBD2; V: TRBV7-9; length: 14; size: .; DNA: TGTGCCAGCAGCTCTCTAGCGGGGGAGGATACGCAGTATTTT; CDR3: CASSSLAGEDTQYF
J: TRBJ1-6; D: .; V: TRBV7-2; length: 18; size: .; DNA: TGTGCCAGCAGCCTCTCGGGTGGGGAGAGCTCCTATAATTCACCCCTCCACTTT; CDR3: CASSLSGGESSYNSPLHF
J: TRBJ2-5; D: TRBD1; V: TRBV28; length: 17; size: few; DNA: TGTGCCAGCAGTTTTACCGGGACAGGGCTGATCTTTAGGACCCAGTACTTC; CDR3: CASSFTGTGLIFRTQYF
J: TRBJ2-2; D: .; V: TRBV7-9; length: 15; size: once; DNA: TGTGCCAGCAGCTTTGGAAGAAAGAACACCGGGGAGCTGTTTTTT; CDR3: CASSFGRKNTGELFF
J: TRBJ1-2; D: .; V: TRBV20-1; length: 14; size: many; DNA: TGCAGTGCTTCAGGATCAGGGGCCTACTATGGCTACACCTTC; CDR3: CSASGSGAYYGYTF
J: TRBJ2-5; D: TRBD1; V: TRBV5-1; length: 14; size: once; DNA: TGCGCCAGCAGCTTGGAGACAGGGAAAGATGAGCAGTACTTC; CDR3: CASSLETGKDEQYF
J: TRBJ1-1; D: .; V: TRBV10-3; length: 15; size: .; DNA: TGTGCCATCAGTGAGAAACTGGAGGGGAACACTGAAGCTTTCTTT; CDR3: CAISEKLEGNTEAFF
J: TRBJ2-5; D: .; V: TRBV5-1; length: 15; size: few; DNA: TGCGCCAGCAGCTTGGCCCCAGCGGACCAAGAGACCCAGTACTTC; CDR3: CASSLAPADQETQYF
J: TRBJ2-2; D: .; V: TRBV7-2; length: 15; size: .; DNA: TGTGCCAGCAGCTTTACAAGGGGAGGTTCCGGGGAGCTGTTTTTT; CDR3: CASSFTRGGSGELFF
J: TRBJ1-5; D: .; V: TRBV6-2/TRBV6-3; length: 11; size: .; DNA: TGTGCCAGCAGCCCCGGTCTGGCCCAGCATTTT; CDR3: CASSPGLAQHF
J: TRBJ1-4; D: .; V: TRBV6-6; length: 14; size: .; DNA: TGTGCCAGCAGCTTTAAGGCCCGTAATGAAAAACTGTTTTTT; CDR3: CASSFKARNEKLFF
J: TRBJ1-5; D: .; V: TRBV27; length: 15; size: .; DNA: TGTGCCAGCAGTTTTAGAGGCGGCGGCAATCAGCCCCAGCATTTT; CDR3: CASSFRGGGNQPQHF
J: TRBJ2-1; D: TRBD1; V: TRBV20-1; length: 14; size: .; DNA: TGCAGTGCTAGAGACCCCAGGGGGAAGTATGAGCAGTTCTTC; CDR3: CSARDPRGKYEQFF
J: TRBJ2-7; D: TRBD1; V: TRBV10-3; length: 13; size: many; DNA: TGTGCCACGGGACAGGGGGAAAACTACGAGCAGTACTTC; CDR3: CATGQGENYEQYF
J: TRBJ1-1; D: .; V: TRBV2; length: 13; size: .; DNA: TGTGCCAGGCCGAACAGTCAAGGGACTGAAGCTTTCTTT; CDR3: CARPNSQGTEAFF
J: TRBJ1-6; D: .; V: TRBV9; length: 14; size: .; DNA: TGTGCCAGCAACCCCGGGATCTCAAATTCACCCCTCCACTTT; CDR3: CASNPGISNSPLHF
J: TRBJ1-5; D: .; V: TRBV6-6; length: 14; size: .; DNA: TGTGCCAGCAACCAGGGGACCCGCAATCAGCCCCAGCATTTT; CDR3: CASNQGTRNQPQHF
J: TRBJ2-5; D: .; V: TRBV2; length: 14; size: .; DNA: TGTGCCAGCAGTGAGCTATTGGGTCAAGAGACCCAGTACTTC; CDR3: CASSELLGQETQYF
J: TRBJ2-7; D: .; V: TRBV25-1; length: 15; size: once; DNA: TGTGCCAGCAGTGAATCTGGGGGGTGGGTCTACAAGCAGTACTTC; CDR3: CASSESGGWVYKQYF
J: TRBJ1-1; D: .; V: TRBV6-5; length: 15; size: few; DNA: TGTGCCAGCAGTCCAGGGGCTCGTTTGAACACTGAAGCTTTCTTT; CDR3: CASSPGARLNTEAFF
J: TRBJ2-3; D: TRBD2; V: TRBV20-1; length: 15; size: many; DNA: TGCAGTGCCCCCTCGACTAGCGGGGTTTCAGATACGCAGTATTTT; CDR3: CSAPSTSGVSDTQYF
J: TRBJ2-1; D: TRBD1; V: TRBV11-2; length: 15; size: few; DNA: TGTGCCAGCAGCTTGTGGACAGGGGATCACAATGAGCAGTTCTTC; CDR3: CASSLWTGDHNEQFF